Listed below are T cell receptor beta chains from one sample, sequenced in a study of blood T cell repertoires in COVID-19. The table came from immunoSEQ multiplex PCR; TCRdb's copy has only in-frame clones and leaves some out. Of about 150,000 clones detected, roughly four fifths appear once; the ten largest clones hold around 7.1%. The specimen was PBMCs or T cells enriched from blood (not recorded which). These TCRs come from a man aged 45-60 years who had recovered from COVID-19. Each CDR3 is given with its conserved first and last residue. D genes are given only for firm matches. Not all rows give a size; the values are once, few, many and, for expanded clones, a class.

CDR3 DNA: TGCAGCGTTGTTGAACCCCGGAGCTCCTATGGCTACACCTTC
CDR3 protein: CSVVEPRSSYGYTF
clone size: once
V gene: TRBV29-1
J gene: TRBJ1-2
D gene: .

CDR3 DNA: TGTGCCAGCAGTCAAAACACCGATGAGCAGTTCTTC
CDR3 protein: CASSQNTDEQFF
clone size: .
V gene: TRBV6-5
J gene: TRBJ2-1
D gene: .

CDR3 DNA: TGTGCCAGCAGCTTAATGGGGACAGGGATACAAGAGACCCAGTACTTC
CDR3 protein: CASSLMGTGIQETQYF
clone size: .
V gene: TRBV7-3
J gene: TRBJ2-5
D gene: TRBD1

CDR3 DNA: TGTGCCAGAAGCATGACCGGGACTAGCGGGGAAACCCCATCGTACTCTGGGGCCAACGTCCTGACTTTC
CDR3 protein: CARSMTGTSGETPSYSGANVLTF
clone size: .
V gene: TRBV5-3
J gene: TRBJ2-6
D gene: TRBD2

CDR3 DNA: TGCGCCAGCAGCCCCTCCGGGTCCCCTAGGGGCGAGCAGTACTTC
CDR3 protein: CASSPSGSPRGEQYF
clone size: .
V gene: TRBV5-1
J gene: TRBJ2-7
D gene: .

CDR3 DNA: TGTGCCAGCAGCTTAGGGGTCAGGGGAAGGGACACTGAAGCTTTCTTT
CDR3 protein: CASSLGVRGRDTEAFF
clone size: .
V gene: TRBV7-3
J gene: TRBJ1-1
D gene: .

CDR3 DNA: TGTGCCATCAGTAAGGGGACAGGGGCGAGTGCCTACGAGCAGTACTTC
CDR3 protein: CAISKGTGASAYEQYF
clone size: .
V gene: TRBV10-3
J gene: TRBJ2-7
D gene: TRBD1

CDR3 DNA: TGTGCCACCAGCAGAGACACGGGGACAGTGTCTGGGCATGAGCAGTTCTTC
CDR3 protein: CATSRDTGTVSGHEQFF
clone size: .
V gene: TRBV15
J gene: TRBJ2-1
D gene: TRBD1

CDR3 DNA: TGTGCCAGCAGCTTAGATGGAGGGACCTCACCCCTCCACTTT
CDR3 protein: CASSLDGGTSPLHF
clone size: .
V gene: TRBV11-2
J gene: TRBJ1-6
D gene: .

CDR3 DNA: TGCGCCAGCAGTCAACCGCGTAAAGCTTTCTTT
CDR3 protein: CASSQPRKAFF
clone size: .
V gene: TRBV23-1
J gene: TRBJ1-1
D gene: .

CDR3 DNA: TGTGCCAGCTCACCACCGGGGGACATACGAGAAGCTTTCTTT
CDR3 protein: CASSPPGDIREAFF
clone size: .
V gene: TRBV18
J gene: TRBJ1-1
D gene: .

CDR3 DNA: TGCGCCAGCAGCTCCGGGACAGGGGACAATGAGCAGTTCTTC
CDR3 protein: CASSSGTGDNEQFF
clone size: .
V gene: TRBV5-1
J gene: TRBJ2-1
D gene: TRBD1

CDR3 DNA: TGTGCCAGCAGCTCAACAGGGGCTGCCACTGAAGCTTTCTTT
CDR3 protein: CASSSTGAATEAFF
clone size: .
V gene: TRBV7-8
J gene: TRBJ1-1
D gene: TRBD1

CDR3 DNA: TGTGCCAGTAGACAGGATCTGGGCCGATATGGCTACACCTTC
CDR3 protein: CASRQDLGRYGYTF
clone size: .
V gene: TRBV19
J gene: TRBJ1-2
D gene: .

CDR3 DNA: TGCAGCGCTCGACAGGGGGCTTTGGTGGACACTGAAGCTTTCTTT
CDR3 protein: CSARQGALVDTEAFF
clone size: .
V gene: TRBV29-1
J gene: TRBJ1-1
D gene: TRBD1

CDR3 DNA: TGTGCCAGCAGCTTTACTTCGACAGGGGTTAAAAATTCACCCCTCCACTTT
CDR3 protein: CASSFTSTGVKNSPLHF
clone size: .
V gene: TRBV7-9
J gene: TRBJ1-6
D gene: TRBD1

CDR3 DNA: TGCGCCAGCAGTCAATCCTCGAAGGGGGGGGGAAATCAGCCCCAGCATTTT
CDR3 protein: CASSQSSKGGGNQPQHF
clone size: few
V gene: TRBV23-1
J gene: TRBJ1-5
D gene: .

CDR3 DNA: TGTGCCAGCAGCCGAACACCTAACTATGGCTACACCTTC
CDR3 protein: CASSRTPNYGYTF
clone size: .
V gene: TRBV6-2/TRBV6-3
J gene: TRBJ1-2
D gene: .

CDR3 DNA: TGTGCCAGCAGTGAAAGGGGGCAGGCGCAGGGTCAGCCCCAGCATTTT
CDR3 protein: CASSERGQAQGQPQHF
clone size: .
V gene: TRBV2
J gene: TRBJ1-5
D gene: TRBD1

CDR3 DNA: TGTGCCAGCAGTCCTAACAGGGGTTTTTTTGACACTGAAGCTTTCTTT
CDR3 protein: CASSPNRGFFDTEAFF
clone size: .
V gene: TRBV7-9
J gene: TRBJ1-1
D gene: TRBD1

CDR3 DNA: TGTGCCAGCAGCTTAGTGCCAGTAACTGAAGCTTTCTTT
CDR3 protein: CASSLVPVTEAFF
clone size: once
V gene: TRBV11-3
J gene: TRBJ1-1
D gene: .

CDR3 DNA: TGCGCCAGCAGCCTGGGACTAGCGGCAACCTACAATGAGCAGTTCTTC
CDR3 protein: CASSLGLAATYNEQFF
clone size: .
V gene: TRBV4-1
J gene: TRBJ2-1
D gene: TRBD2

CDR3 DNA: TGTGCCAGCAGCTTAGGGACAGGGGGGAACGAGCAGTACTTC
CDR3 protein: CASSLGTGGNEQYF
clone size: once
V gene: TRBV9
J gene: TRBJ2-7
D gene: TRBD1

CDR3 DNA: TGTGCCAGCAGTGCAGGAATAGCGGGGGGGCCAGAGACCCAGTACTTC
CDR3 protein: CASSAGIAGGPETQYF
clone size: .
V gene: TRBV6-1
J gene: TRBJ2-5
D gene: TRBD2

CDR3 DNA: TGTGCCAGCAGCTTAGCAGGGGGCCATGGCTACACCTTC
CDR3 protein: CASSLAGGHGYTF
clone size: .
V gene: TRBV7-9
J gene: TRBJ1-2
D gene: TRBD1

CDR3 DNA: TGTGCCAGCAGCTTAGCTGAGTACAATGAGCAGTTCTTC
CDR3 protein: CASSLAEYNEQFF
clone size: .
V gene: TRBV11-3
J gene: TRBJ2-1
D gene: .